This T cell receptor (beta chain) was identified in a study of blood T cell repertoires in COVID-19. Study information: From T cells, B-cell-depleted T cells, or PBMCs came the material, which was cDNA or gDNA.

The protocol was immunoSEQ multiplex PCR, while the TCRdb copy is restricted to in-frame clones and leaves out a portion. Among under 450,000 clones listed, roughly four fifths were seen once. Germline-derived CDR1 and CDR2 are ENHRY and SYGVKD. The CDR3 has 13 residues. Trimming stripped 4 bases from V and 4 bases from J, with 8 bases between. This sequence originates from a woman in her forties or fifties who had recovered from COVID-19. Sequencing input: PBMCs or T cells enriched from blood (not recorded which). J is TRBJ1-3 and V is TRBV10-3; D not certain. Written as DNA, the CDR3 is TGTGCCATCAGTGGCGGTCAGGGAAACACCATATATTTT. Protein sequence: CAISGGQGNTIYF.